This is a list of T cell receptor beta chains from one sample in a study of human T cells and chemical hapten exposure. MiXCR, applied by TCRdb to the RACE reads, yields one record per CDR3 protein. The top ten clones hold 1.7% of a sample with about 54,000 distinct CDR3 sequences, about 9.9% of them seen once. This specimen consisted of whole blood, obtained in connection with sensitization to the hapten diphenylcyclopropenone (DPC). All receptors come from a woman in her 50s with alopecia areata. Some clones in this sample may be carry-over from other donors' samples. CDR3s include the opening cysteine and the closing phenylalanine or tryptophan. The order of the fields is CDR3 DNA, CDR3 protein, J gene, clone size, V gene, D gene. D genes are given only for firm matches. Some rows mark clone size as missing; the rest say once, few, many or name a class of expanded clone.

DNA: TGTGCCAGTAGTATAGATCCGCCATTGGACTATGGAACCAACACAGATACGCAGTATTTT
CDR3: CASSIDPPLDYGTNTDTQYF
J: TRBJ2-3
size: -
V: TRBV19
D: -

DNA: TGCAGTGCTAGAGCACACGCCAATCAGCCCCAGCATTTT
CDR3: CSARAHANQPQHF
J: TRBJ1-5
size: few
V: TRBV20-1
D: -

DNA: TGTGCCAGCAGCCCGCCATCCCCGTACGAGCAGTACTTC
CDR3: CASSPPSPYEQYF
J: TRBJ2-7
size: -
V: TRBV27
D: -

DNA: TGTGCCAGCAGTTTAAGCAGGGAACGTGGCTACACCTTC
CDR3: CASSLSRERGYTF
J: TRBJ1-2
size: many
V: TRBV12-3/TRBV12-4
D: -

DNA: TGTGCCAGCAGCCAAGGAACCGGCGCCCCACAGCCATCACCCCTCCACTTT
CDR3: CASSQGTGAPQPSPLHF
J: TRBJ1-6
size: many
V: TRBV4-2
D: -

DNA: TGTGCCAGCAGTTCAAGGGTCCCTGAAGCTTTCTTT
CDR3: CASSSRVPEAFF
J: TRBJ1-1
size: few
V: TRBV12-3/TRBV12-4
D: -

DNA: TGTGCCAGCAGTACGGGACCGAGCTTTGCCTACGAGCAGTACTTC
CDR3: CASSTGPSFAYEQYF
J: TRBJ2-7
size: -
V: TRBV6-6
D: -

DNA: TGTGCCAGCAGGGAAACAGGGTCCCCTGGCTACACCTTC
CDR3: CASRETGSPGYTF
J: TRBJ1-2
size: -
V: TRBV28
D: -

DNA: TGTGCCAGCTCACCGCGAAGGGACAGGGAAAACGATGGCTACACCTTC
CDR3: CASSPRRDRENDGYTF
J: TRBJ1-2
size: few
V: TRBV18
D: TRBD1

DNA: TGTGCCAGCAGCTTAGCGGGAGGGACCTACGAGCAGTACTTC
CDR3: CASSLAGGTYEQYF
J: TRBJ2-7
size: -
V: TRBV7-6
D: TRBD2

DNA: TGTGCCAGCAGTTTAGGAGGAGCCCAAGATACGCAGTATTTT
CDR3: CASSLGGAQDTQYF
J: TRBJ2-3
size: few
V: TRBV28
D: -

DNA: TGCAGTGCTCCGGGGAGGAGGGGAGTGGAAAACACTGAAGCTTTCTTT
CDR3: CSAPGRRGVENTEAFF
J: TRBJ1-1
size: few
V: TRBV20-1
D: -

DNA: TGCAGCGCAGGGACAGGGGAAAATGAGCAGTTCTTC
CDR3: CSAGTGENEQFF
J: TRBJ2-1
size: many
V: TRBV29-1
D: TRBD1

DNA: TGTGCCAGCAGCCAAGATTGGGGGACACCTGAAGCTTTCTTT
CDR3: CASSQDWGTPEAFF
J: TRBJ1-1
size: many
V: TRBV14
D: -

DNA: TGTGCCAGCACCGACAGGGGACGAGGTGAAAAACTGTTTTTT
CDR3: CASTDRGRGEKLFF
J: TRBJ1-4
size: -
V: TRBV7-9
D: TRBD1

DNA: TGTGCCAGCAGCTGGGGGAACTCTGGGGCCAACGTCCTGACTTTC
CDR3: CASSWGNSGANVLTF
J: TRBJ2-6
size: -
V: TRBV5-8
D: -

DNA: TGCAGCGCCAGGGAAGCGAACACTGAAGCTTTCTTT
CDR3: CSAREANTEAFF
J: TRBJ1-1
size: few
V: TRBV29-1
D: -

DNA: TGCAGCGCCCTTGGGGCAGACCAAACCTACGAGCAGTACTTC
CDR3: CSALGADQTYEQYF
J: TRBJ2-7
size: -
V: TRBV29-1
D: -

DNA: TGTGCCAGCTCAGCGACAGGTAGCAATCAGCCCCAGCATTTT
CDR3: CASSATGSNQPQHF
J: TRBJ1-5
size: many
V: TRBV18
D: -

DNA: TGCGCCAGCAGCCAAGAGTCAAGGGGAGTCTCCTACGAGCAGTACTTC
CDR3: CASSQESRGVSYEQYF
J: TRBJ2-7
size: few
V: TRBV4-1
D: -

DNA: TGCAGCTGCAATTCAGGCGGGAGAGGCATTCAGTACTTC
CDR3: CSCNSGGRGIQYF
J: TRBJ2-4
size: few
V: TRBV29-1
D: TRBD2

DNA: TGTGCCAGCTCACCACTGTCGCCTCTGAACACTGAAGCTTTCTTT
CDR3: CASSPLSPLNTEAFF
J: TRBJ1-1
size: -
V: TRBV18
D: -

DNA: TGCAGTGCTAGAGATCAGTGGAACGAGCAGTACTTC
CDR3: CSARDQWNEQYF
J: TRBJ2-7
size: few
V: TRBV20-1
D: -

DNA: TGTGCCTCATTAGAAGAGGTTTACTATGGCTACACCTTC
CDR3: CASLEEVYYGYTF
J: TRBJ1-2
size: -
V: TRBV7-9
D: -

DNA: TGCGCCAGCAGCGCCGACAGGGGATTTCCCTACGAGCAGTACTTC
CDR3: CASSADRGFPYEQYF
J: TRBJ2-7
size: few
V: TRBV4-3
D: TRBD1

DNA: TGTGCCACCAGTGACATAACTAGCATTCAGTACTTC
CDR3: CATSDITSIQYF
J: TRBJ2-4
size: many
V: TRBV24-1
D: -

DNA: TGTGCCAGTAGTTCTAGCGGCGGGATATCCTACGAGCAGTACTTC
CDR3: CASSSSGGISYEQYF
J: TRBJ2-7
size: few
V: TRBV19
D: TRBD2

DNA: TGCAGTGCGGGACAGGGGATTTCTTTATCACCCCTCCACTTT
CDR3: CSAGQGISLSPLHF
J: TRBJ1-6
size: few
V: TRBV20-1
D: TRBD1

DNA: TGTGCCAGCAGATCCCCCGGGACTAGTCGCTACGAGCAGTACTTC
CDR3: CASRSPGTSRYEQYF
J: TRBJ2-7
size: -
V: TRBV28
D: TRBD2

DNA: TGTGCCACCAGTGATTTCAGCGGGGGGCAGAGGTATTTT
CDR3: CATSDFSGGQRYF
J: TRBJ2-3
size: many
V: TRBV24-1
D: TRBD2

DNA: TGTGCCAGCAGCTACCAGACAGGGGTAATCGCTGAAGCTTTCTTT
CDR3: CASSYQTGVIAEAFF
J: TRBJ1-1
size: few
V: TRBV7-9
D: TRBD1

DNA: TGTGCCAGCAGTAGAAGACTAGACCTTCGTACGCAGTATTTT
CDR3: CASSRRLDLRTQYF
J: TRBJ2-3
size: many
V: TRBV28
D: -

DNA: TGTGCCAGCAGGGTAATCAACCGCGACGAGCAGTACTTC
CDR3: CASRVINRDEQYF
J: TRBJ2-7
size: many
V: TRBV28
D: -

DNA: TGTGCTAGTGGTTTCGGGGAGACTGAAGCTTTCTTT
CDR3: CASGFGETEAFF
J: TRBJ1-1
size: many
V: TRBV12-5
D: -

DNA: TGCGCCAGCAGCCGGGACCAACTAAACTATGGCTACACCTTC
CDR3: CASSRDQLNYGYTF
J: TRBJ1-2
size: -
V: TRBV5-1
D: -

DNA: TGCGCCAGCAGCTTGGAGGGACAGGGACTGAACACTGAAGCTTTCTTT
CDR3: CASSLEGQGLNTEAFF
J: TRBJ1-1
size: -
V: TRBV5-1
D: TRBD1

DNA: TGCAGCGTACAGGGGTGGGACAATGAGCAGTTCTTC
CDR3: CSVQGWDNEQFF
J: TRBJ2-1
size: many
V: TRBV29-1
D: TRBD1

DNA: TGTGCCAGCAGTTCCCCGGGACTAGTCCGCGGCTACACCTTC
CDR3: CASSSPGLVRGYTF
J: TRBJ1-2
size: -
V: TRBV12-3/TRBV12-4
D: -

DNA: TGCAGCGTTGGACAGGGCGATCAGCCCCAGCATTTT
CDR3: CSVGQGDQPQHF
J: TRBJ1-5
size: few
V: TRBV29-1
D: TRBD1

DNA: TGCAGTGCCGACCTGGGACAGTACAATGAGCAGTTCTTC
CDR3: CSADLGQYNEQFF
J: TRBJ2-1
size: few
V: TRBV20-1
D: TRBD1